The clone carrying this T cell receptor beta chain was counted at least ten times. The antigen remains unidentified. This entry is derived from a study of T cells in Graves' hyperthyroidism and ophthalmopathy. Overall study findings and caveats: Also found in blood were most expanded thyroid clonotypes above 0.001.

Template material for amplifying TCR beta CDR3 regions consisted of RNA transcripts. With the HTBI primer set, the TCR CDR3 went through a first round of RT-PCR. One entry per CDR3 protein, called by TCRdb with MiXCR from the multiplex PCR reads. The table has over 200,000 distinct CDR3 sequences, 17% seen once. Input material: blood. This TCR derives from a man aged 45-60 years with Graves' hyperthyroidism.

As DNA, the CDR3 is TGTGCCTGGAGTAAACAGGGGGTCGGAAAACTGTTTTTT. Its protein product is CAWSKQGVGKLFF. V is TRBV30 and J is TRBJ1-4; TRBD1 matches 8 bases. Germline values: CDR1 GTSNPN, CDR2 SVGIG (reference sequence). The CDR3 covers 13 residues. The J segment lost 10 bases and the V segment lost 2 bases, leaving 6 bases of the junction unmatched.